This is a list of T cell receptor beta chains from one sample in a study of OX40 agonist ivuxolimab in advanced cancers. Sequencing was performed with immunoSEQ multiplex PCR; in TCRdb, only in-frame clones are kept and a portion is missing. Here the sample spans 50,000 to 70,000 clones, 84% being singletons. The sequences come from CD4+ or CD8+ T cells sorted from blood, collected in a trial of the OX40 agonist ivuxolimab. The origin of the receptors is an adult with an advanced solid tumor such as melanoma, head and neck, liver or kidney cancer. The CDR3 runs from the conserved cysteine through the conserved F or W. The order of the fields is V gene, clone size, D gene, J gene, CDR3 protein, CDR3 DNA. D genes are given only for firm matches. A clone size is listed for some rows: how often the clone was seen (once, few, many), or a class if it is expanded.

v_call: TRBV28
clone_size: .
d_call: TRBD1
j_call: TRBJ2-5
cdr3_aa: CASHRGQETQYF
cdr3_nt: TGTGCCTCGCACAGGGGCCAAGAGACCCAGTACTTC

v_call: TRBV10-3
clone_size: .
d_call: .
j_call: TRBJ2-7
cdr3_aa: CAISEPGRELTQYF
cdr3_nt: TGTGCCATCAGTGAACCGGGACGCGAGCTTACGCAGTACTTC

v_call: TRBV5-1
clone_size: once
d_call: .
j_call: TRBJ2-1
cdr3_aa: CASSLVEGDKEQFF
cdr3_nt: TGCGCCAGCAGCTTGGTTGAAGGGGACAAGGAGCAGTTCTTC

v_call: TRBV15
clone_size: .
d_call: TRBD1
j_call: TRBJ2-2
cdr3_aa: CATSARDRGLVAGELFF
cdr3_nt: TGTGCCACCAGCGCCCGGGACAGGGGTCTAGTGGCCGGGGAGCTGTTTTTT

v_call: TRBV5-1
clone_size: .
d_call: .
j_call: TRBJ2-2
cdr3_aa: CASSRDFSGELFF
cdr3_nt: TGCGCCAGCAGTCGGGACTTTTCCGGGGAGCTGTTTTTT

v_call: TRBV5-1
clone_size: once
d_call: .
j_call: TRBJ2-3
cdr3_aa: CASSLGLGDTQYF
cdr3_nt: TGCGCCAGCAGCTTAGGTTTAGGCGATACGCAGTATTTT

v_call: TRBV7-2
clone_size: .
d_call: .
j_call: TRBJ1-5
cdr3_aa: CASSLNNQPQHF
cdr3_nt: TGTGCCAGCAGCCTGAATAATCAGCCCCAGCATTTT

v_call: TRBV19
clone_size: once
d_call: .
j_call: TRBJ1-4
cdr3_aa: CASKGRDLKYEKLFF
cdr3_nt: TGTGCCAGTAAGGGCAGGGACCTTAAATATGAAAAACTGTTTTTT

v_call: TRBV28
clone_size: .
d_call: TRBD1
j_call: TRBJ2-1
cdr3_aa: CASSPTGTGTNEQFF
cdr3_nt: TGTGCCAGCAGTCCCACCGGGACAGGGACCAATGAGCAGTTCTTC

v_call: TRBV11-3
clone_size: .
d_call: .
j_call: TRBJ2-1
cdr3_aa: CASKGGPYNEQFF
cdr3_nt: TGTGCCAGCAAGGGGGGGCCTTACAATGAGCAGTTCTTC

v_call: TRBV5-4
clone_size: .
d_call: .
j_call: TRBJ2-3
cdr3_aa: CASSPGSVGGTQYF
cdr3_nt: TGTGCCAGCAGCCCGGGGTCTGTGGGCGGTACGCAGTATTTT

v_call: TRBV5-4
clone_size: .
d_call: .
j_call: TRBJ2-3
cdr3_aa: CASGLATEMDTQYF
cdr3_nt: TGTGCCAGCGGGCTAGCGACAGAGATGGATACGCAGTATTTT

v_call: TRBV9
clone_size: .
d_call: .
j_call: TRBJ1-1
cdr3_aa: CASSVGDSGAPWF
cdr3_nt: TGTGCCAGCAGCGTAGGAGACTCGGGGGCCCCCTGGTTT

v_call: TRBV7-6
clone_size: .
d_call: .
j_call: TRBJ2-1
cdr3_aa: CASSPRPRGNEQFF
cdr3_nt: TGTGCCAGCAGCCCACGGCCTAGGGGAAATGAGCAGTTCTTC

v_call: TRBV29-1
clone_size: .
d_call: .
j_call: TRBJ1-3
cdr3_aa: CSAMADPSGNTIYF
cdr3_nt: TGCAGCGCAATGGCAGACCCCTCTGGAAACACCATATATTTT

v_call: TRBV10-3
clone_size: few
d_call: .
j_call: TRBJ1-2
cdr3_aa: CAISELTMRGPNYGYTF
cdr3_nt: TGTGCCATCAGTGAGCTGACCATGAGGGGTCCTAACTATGGCTACACCTTC

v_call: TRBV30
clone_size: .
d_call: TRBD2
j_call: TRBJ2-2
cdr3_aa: CAWTVGGSNTGELFF
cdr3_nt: TGTGCCTGGACGGTGGGGGGGTCAAACACCGGGGAGCTGTTTTTT

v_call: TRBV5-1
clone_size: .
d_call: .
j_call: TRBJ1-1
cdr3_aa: CASSSYMNTEAFF
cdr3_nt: TGCGCCAGCAGTTCATATATGAACACTGAAGCTTTCTTT

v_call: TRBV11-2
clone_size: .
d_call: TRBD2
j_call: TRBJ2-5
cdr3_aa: CASSLDLWVTSGSGETQYF
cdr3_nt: TGTGCCAGCAGCTTAGATCTCTGGGTGACTAGCGGGAGTGGAGAGACCCAGTACTTC

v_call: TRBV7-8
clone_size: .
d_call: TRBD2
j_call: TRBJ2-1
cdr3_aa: CASRPSGGEVGEQFF
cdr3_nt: TGTGCCAGCAGACCTAGCGGGGGGGAGGTGGGCGAGCAGTTCTTC